This T cell receptor beta chain was retrieved from a study of a mutant IDH1 vaccine in newly diagnosed glioma (dated by TCRdb to the early 2020s). About the study as a whole: Of the 25 to 40 patients who were treated, about 62% were male and roughly 38% were female, and the mean age was approximately 40 years. Prior to enrollment, standard therapy consisting of radiotherapy alone, temozolomide alone, or radiochemotherapy with temozolomide had been administered to patients, with the combination being received by most patients. Six visits were used for peripheral blood collection: V03 (baseline), V05, V07, V10, V12 and V13. For exploratory analyses, approximately 23 treated patients had longitudinal TCRB deep sequencing done wherever samples were available.

Receptor amplification or capture employed the immunoSEQ multiplex PCR assay. Rearranged TCR beta chain sequences were amplified with the hsTCRB Kit following the manufacturer's protocol. TCRB libraries were sequenced on an Illumina MiSeq. On the authors' methods: Demultiplexing, trimming and gene mapping were performed with the kit vendor's proprietary platform. Not all clones reach the TCRdb copy of this immuneACCESS table, which keeps in-frame sequences only. Checked studies attribute under half of the gap to unresolved V genes and leave the rest unexplained. V and J calls and clone size are copied from that table; D and trimming were computed from the DNA. This sample is represented by about 46,000 clones; 60% to 85% of them were singletons. The ten biggest clones cover 1.5% to 2% of the sample. The sample's time point, from its label and the paper: baseline, week 1 (first vaccination visit). The label giving this sample's treatment or condition can be read as: pre-vaccination baseline after standard-of-care therapy. Donors had newly diagnosed WHO grade 3 or 4 IDH1-mutant astrocytomas with loss of nuclear ATRX. The samples were drawn from NOA16, a multicentre, single-arm, open-label phase I trial in Germany that tested a mutant IDH1 peptide vaccine in humans for the first time. For immunogenicity testing, the blood drawn at visit V03 was used as the baseline sample. Genomic DNA for TCRB sequencing was extracted from EDTA blood using the DNeasy Blood and Tissue Kit.

Notes on this clone: The clone's antigen remains unknown. No clone much larger than this one lies a single base away; base qualities are absent.

What the authors observed across the whole study: PBMC samples for TCRB deep sequencing were selected based on availability. Immune responses induced by the vaccine were seen in over 90% of patients across multiple MHC alleles. Changes in the top peripheral T cell clonotypes picked up by TCRB sequencing did not appear to be linked to pseudoprogression. The authors stated that sample limitations prevented analyses of patient blood samples from being reproduced.

The sequencing here drew on PBMCs, taken from a glioma patient treated with radiotherapy, temozolomide or both. The origin of this receptor is a woman aged 40 to 49 with glioma.

In nucleotide form, the sequence is TGTGCCAGCAGCGTAGGGGAAGGGAAAGACTATGGCTACACCTTC. It specifies CASSVGEGKDYGYTF. The chain joins TRBV9 to TRBJ1-2; too little of a D gene remains to name it. V is pared back by 0 bases and J by 3 bases, with 12 bases lying between the germline termini. According to the germline V gene, CDR1 reads SGDLS and CDR2 reads YYNGEE. From the cysteine through the phenylalanine, the CDR3 covers 15 amino acids. The kept DNA is CDR3 alone, 45 bases in frame from the first base.